This T cell receptor (beta chain) was profiled in a study of glioma-infiltrating T cells after dendritic cell vaccination. Clones were read by immunoSEQ multiplex PCR, and TCRdb kept only the in-frame ones, dropping some. The repertoire has about 95,000 clones, over 65% of them found once; the top ten carry over 2.5%. V lost 6 bases to trimming and J lost 7 bases; unmatched junction nucleotides: 12. Per germline, CDR1 MNHEY and CDR2 SVGAGI. This CDR3 spans 15 amino acids. This receptor was obtained from a human donor with glioblastoma. The gene calls are TRBV6-5 and TRBJ1-1; 9 bases fit TRBD1. The sample here was blood, taken before dendritic cell vaccination. The chain's CDR3 is CASRSTGGARNEAFF. CDR3 nucleotides: TGTGCCAGCAGATCAACAGGGGGCGCTAGGAATGAAGCTTTCTTT.